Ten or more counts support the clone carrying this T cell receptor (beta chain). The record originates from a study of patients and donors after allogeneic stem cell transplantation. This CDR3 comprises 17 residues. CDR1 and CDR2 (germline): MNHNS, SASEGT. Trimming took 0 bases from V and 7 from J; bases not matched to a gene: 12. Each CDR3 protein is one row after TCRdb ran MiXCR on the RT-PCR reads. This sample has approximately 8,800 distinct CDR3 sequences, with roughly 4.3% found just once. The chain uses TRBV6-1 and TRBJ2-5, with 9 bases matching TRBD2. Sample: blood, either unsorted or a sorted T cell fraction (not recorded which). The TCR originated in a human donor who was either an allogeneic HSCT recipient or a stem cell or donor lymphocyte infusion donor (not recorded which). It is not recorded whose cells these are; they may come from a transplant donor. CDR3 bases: TGTGCCAGCAGTGAAGCGCGGGGGGGACTAGCAGTAGTGACCCAGTACTTC. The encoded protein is CASSEARGGLAVVTQYF.